This TCR beta chain appears in the sequencing data of a study of regulatory T cells in long-lasting Graves disease. Background on the study: Positive TSH receptor antibodies alongside over 5 years of antithyroid drugs were what marked Graves' disease as persistent. Notes on the study in general: Public clonotype sharing was higher in persistent than newly diagnosed patients.

CDR3 regions were amplified by Arm-PCR using iRepertoire HTBI primers to build TCR beta libraries. TCRdb redid the calling of the multiplex PCR reads with MiXCR, one entry per CDR3 protein. The sample includes about 460,000 distinct CDR3 sequences, about 20% seen only once; the top ten take about an eighth. Worth noting for this clonotype: The antigen remains undetermined.

The time point denotes: persistent/refractory GD, antithyroid drugs over 5 years with positive TRAb. From RNA extracted from PBMCs, the TCR library was made. This TCR came from a female donor with Graves disease. The source material was peripheral blood mononuclear cells (PBMCs), sampled when the disease was refractory, from a patient treated with antithyroid drugs.

CDR3: CASTFPPHLSSGNTIYF. The CDR3 coding sequence is TGTGCCAGCACCTTTCCCCCCCACCTGAGCTCTGGAAACACCATATATTTT. The V and J genes are TRBV12-3 or TRBV12-4 and TRBJ1-3, with D unresolved. This CDR3 contains 17 residues. With 7 bases removed from V and 0 bases from J, the gap between germline ends came to 19 bases.